This T cell receptor beta chain was retrieved from a study of OX40 agonist ivuxolimab in advanced cancers. Findings and limits, study-wide: What antigens the expanded peripheral T cells recognized was never established.

Concerning this clone itself: What it recognizes is unknown.

This CDR3 has 15 residues. Losses at the gene ends were 3 bases for V and 7 bases for J; bases not matched to a gene: 5. CDR1 is SGHNT, CDR2 YENEEA, per germline. TCRdb's table, derived via immunoSEQ multiplex PCR, lists solely in-frame clones and lacks some. The sample carries about 110,000 clones, just over 90% recorded once. This receptor was taken from an adult with an advanced solid tumor such as melanoma, head and neck, liver or kidney cancer. The chain uses TRBV11-3 and TRBJ2-1; 11 bases agree with TRBD2. The source material was CD4+ or CD8+ T cells sorted from blood, sampled in a trial of the OX40 agonist ivuxolimab. DNA for the CDR3: TGTGCCAGCAGCTTGGGGACTAGCGGTCCTAATGAGCAGTTCTTC. It translates to CASSLGTSGPNEQFF.